This T cell receptor beta chain is drawn from a study of cytomegalovirus exposure and HLA in healthy donors (dated by TCRdb to the late 2010s). About the investigation overall: An earlier analysis of 587 of the donors reported 276 Gb of sequence data and some 110 million unique TCR beta sequences obtained from about 179 million T cells. Roughly 300 gigabases of sequencing data and roughly 90 million unique TCR sequences were included in an early release covering 550 to 650 HLA-typed donors. Of the approximately 370 genotyped donors, roughly 80% were placed in the genetic ancestry cluster associated with self-reported Caucasian donors. The study was designed to test whether signatures of past pathogen exposure could be identified by cataloging public T cell receptors. The T cell repertoires of several hundred subjects were profiled by immunosequencing and related to cytomegalovirus serostatus. Along with the roughly 670-subject first cohort, a separate validation cohort of over a hundred different subjects was used. The study combined high-throughput TCR immunosequencing, statistical association of individual TCRs with disease status, and machine learning to predict cytomegalovirus infection status. A later analysis re-analyzed previously published TCR beta repertoires from 500 to 700 donors and added high-resolution HLA genotyping to study TCR occurrence patterns. The later analysis used no new phenotypic data to find candidate immune exposures, relying instead on TCR beta sequences and their occurrence across donors. An earlier analysis of some 600 of the donors applied high-throughput TCR beta sequencing to assess whether each TCR beta V gene segment acted as functional or pseudogenic. Donor age, sex, ethnicity and CMV serostatus were compiled together with the repertoire data. In a later genetic analysis, genome-wide SNP genotypes for about 55% of the roughly 670 donors were used, and that subset was treated as a discovery cohort. All discovery cohort repertoires had been generated using a single sequencing platform. HLA typing covered class I and class II loci at four-digit resolution. Typing coverage varied by locus: roughly 629-640 donors for A, B, C, DRB1 and DQB1; roughly 510 for DQA1; about 570 for DPA1; some 470 for DPB1. About five DR-DQ haplotypes were treated as single units for association and clustering because of strong linkage in the cohort. On average, about 200,000 unique TCR beta nucleotide sequences were sequenced per donor among roughly 430 genotyped donors of the cohort, with around 19% of those sequences being non-productive.

The cohort was made up of about 670 healthy bone marrow donors. Cohort members were all nominally healthy when sampled, although unrecorded immune exposures were likely present. The donor was CMV seropositive and belonged to the group of 250 to 300 seropositive cohort members. A peripheral blood sample was provided by each donor, and peripheral blood mononuclear cells were used for TCR beta sequencing. Genomic DNA extraction from the blood cell samples was performed with the Qiagen DNeasy Blood Extraction Kit. The library was obtained by the immunoSEQ multiplex PCR assay. For the multiplex PCR, a mixture combining 60 forward primers for TCR Vbeta segments and 13 reverse primers for TCR Jbeta segments was used. A multiplex PCR assay on genomic DNA amplified the CDR3 region of rearranged TCR beta genes. The amplified TCR beta libraries were sequenced on the Illumina HiSeq System as 87-base-pair reads. Per the source publication's procedure: In a later analysis, 77 million or so unique TCR beta chains were counted across the 500 to 700 repertoires, and roughly 11 million of these chains were shared by at least two donors. To remove PCR and sequencing errors, raw reads were error-corrected and collapsed into unique sequences using a nearest-neighbor algorithm that merged closely related sequences. To assign V, D and J gene segments, CDR3 sequences were aligned to IMGT reference sequences. Each retained sequence needed at least a six-nucleotide match to both a V gene segment and a J gene segment. Rearrangements were called productive when the CDR3 lacked stop codons and stayed in frame with V and J; all others were non-productive. Following IMGT convention, CDR3 was defined as the stretch from the second conserved V-encoded cysteine to the conserved J-encoded phenylalanine. The earlier analysis of about 590 of the donors excluded sequences that lacked an unambiguous match to a single V gene segment. In an earlier analysis of roughly 600 of the donors, a V segment was called functional when productive rearrangements were above 56.7%, and segregating when the standard deviation between donors exceeded 5%. A statistical classification framework was built for diagnosing cytomegalovirus status from the catalog of TCR beta chain sequences. In a later analysis, V and J genes were assigned by comparing TCR nucleotide sequences against IMGT/GENE-DB human TR gene sequences. Using the TCRdist pipeline, a later analysis assigned CDR3 sequences along with most-parsimonious VDJ recombination scenarios. In a later analysis, each TCR beta chain was defined by its CDR3 amino acid sequence together with its V-gene family, and reads lacking a unique V-gene family were excluded. In a later analysis, around 600 highly shared, low-generation-probability nucleotide sequences were removed to address suspected cross-contamination and a sequencing artifact. In a later analysis, a clonal expansion index for each public chain was calculated from normalized within-repertoire ranks of inferred template counts. Generation probabilities in a later analysis came from a VDJ recombination model fitted to out-of-frame rearrangements, and those results were checked against IGoR. In a later analysis, TCR-TCR, TCR-HLA and TCR-CMV co-occurrence was scored with hypergeometric tests, and a repertoire-size bias correction was applied to TCR pairs. To estimate false discovery rates, a later analysis permuted the HLA or CMV assignments 20 times. In a later analysis, co-occurring TCRs were grouped using DBSCAN, with TCRdist sequence similarity added in when clustering inside HLA-allele-positive subsets. For co-occurrence clustering, repertoires with fewer than 30,000 or more than 120,000 public chains were excluded, along with four or five repertoires with anomalous nucleotide sharing. Held by TCRdb, this immuneACCESS table contains in-frame sequences only and omits some clones. Under half of the omission traces to an unresolved V gene where checked; the cause of the rest is unknown. V, J and clone size are those of that table, while D and trimming were read from the DNA. The sample table lists 150,000 or so clones, 65% to 80% of them with a count of one. About 13% of the sample lies in the top ten.

With regard to this clone: Its binding antigen is unknown. Base qualities are missing; no much larger clone stands one base away.

Overall study results and their limits: The 87-base-pair reads could not distinguish some IMGT-functional V segments, including TRBV6-2 and TRBV6-3, so those segments were excluded. In a later genetic analysis, fewer N-insertions in productive TCRs were reported among donors in an Asian-associated ancestry cluster than the roughly 700-donor mean. Presence/absence analyses assumed roughly uniform sequencing depth across donors, an assumption that may not hold. The sequencing pipeline was judged likely to have produced a cluster of highly shared sequence variants as a technical artifact. Most CMV-associated TCR beta chains appeared to be HLA-restricted in a later analysis, and the HLA associations seemed to be driven largely by CMV exposure. In both the original and validation cohorts, the classifier was reported to diagnose cytomegalovirus status with high specificity and sensitivity. Immune exposure information for the cohort was limited to CMV serostatus. This cohort had only TCR beta chains sequenced, and the lack of alpha or paired-chain data limited which features could be detected. According to a later analysis, TCR association rates differed among HLA loci, with DRB1 alleles showing the most associated TCRs and HLA-C alleles showing the fewest. Because counts were too low, seventeen rarely observed V segments, including chromosome 9 orphons, were excluded from the earlier analysis of 587 of the donors. Because some donors lacked HLA typing at each locus, the association tests relied only on the typed subset. Most TCR sequences were seen in very few donors, while some public TCRs were found in many individuals. Assigning TCR associations to individual alleles was difficult when HLA alleles, especially DR and DQ, strongly co-occurred. The study listed over 150 TCR beta chains as associated with cytomegalovirus. A later genetic analysis associated a missense DCLRE1C variant with V-gene and J-gene trimming of TCR beta chains, and an independent cohort replicated the association. In vitro tests confirmed that three of the cytomegalovirus-associated TCR beta chains recognize cytomegalovirus antigens. Correlated functional status among segregating V segments might reflect linkage disequilibrium, but an unknown experimental factor could not be ruled out. According to a later analysis, parvovirus B19, influenza, CMV and Epstein-Barr virus appeared linked to several top co-occurrence clusters. Compared with equally common non-associated chains, HLA-associated TCR beta chains in a later analysis were more clonally expanded and had lower generation probabilities. In an earlier analysis of about 600 of the donors, most TCR beta V segments appeared in productive rearrangements about 90% or about 30% of the time, broadly matching IMGT annotations. The authors suggested that the approach could potentially be generalized to other disease states and immunological phenotypes. A further reported finding was that TCR beta sequences accurately predicted the HLA-A and HLA-B alleles for most subjects in the first cohort. In a later analysis, around 15,000 TCR beta sequences were associated with specific HLA alleles at a false discovery rate of 0.05.

The CDR3 runs 11 residues from the cysteine to the phenylalanine. Of the read, only the CDR3 DNA is kept; its 33 bases are in frame from base 1. CDR1 and CDR2, looked up from the germline V gene, are MNHEY and SVGAGI. Between the V and J ends, shortened by 3 bases and 8 bases respectively, the junction contains 5 bases. Here the chain combines TRBV6-5 and TRBJ1-3, with no confident D gene call. This receptor was obtained from a man aged 35-49 years in good health and CMV-seropositive. Sequencing was performed on PBMCs. The CDR3 corresponds to CASSYLDTIYF. The nucleotides are TGTGCCAGCAGTTATTTAGACACCATATATTTT.